The sequence of this TCR beta chain was determined in a study of T cells in Graves' hyperthyroidism and ophthalmopathy (dated by TCRdb to the late 2010s). Some background on the complete study: Peripheral blood samples were taken at initial diagnosis, before any treatment was given. To identify TCR V-J signatures that set the groups apart, the researchers used a discovery cohort of 95 to 100 patients, made up of around 40 with Graves' ophthalmopathy and approximately 57 with stable Graves' hyperthyroidism. Whether ophthalmopathy could be predicted prospectively was tested in an independent validation cohort made up of roughly 19 hyperthyroidism patients plus 17 patients who later progressed to ophthalmopathy. The roughly 100 discovery patients were divided at random into training and test sets in a 7:3 ratio. In roughly six Graves' hyperthyroidism patients, the study also compared T-cell repertoires from thyroid tissue with T-cell repertoires from blood. After blood sampling, hyperthyroidism patients were treated with methimazole at a starting dose of 30 mg daily, and ophthalmopathy patients were treated with high-dose intravenous methylprednisolone. According to the paper, TCR Vbeta CDR3 sequencing was carried out on roughly 130 peripheral blood samples, which came from around 43 ophthalmopathy, fewer than 80 hyperthyroidism and some 17 progressor patients. The study at large found these results: In cross-validation, a model built on a 13 V-J signature told ophthalmopathy apart from stable hyperthyroidism with 87.88% sensitivity and 81% to 82% specificity, and in testing the same model reached 80%/75%. During validation, the model predicted progression to ophthalmopathy a median of about 5.9 months ahead of onset, with around 70% sensitivity and 72.22% specificity. Most expanded thyroid clonotypes (frequency above 0.001) were also detected in blood, a finding suggesting that blood repertoires may reflect thyroid immune responses. Sample size was not statistically predetermined, and investigators were not blinded to group allocation.

The TCR beta CDR3 regions were amplified from RNA transcripts. The first round of RT-PCR for the TCR CDR3 was performed with the HTBI primer set and the Qiagen OneStep RT-PCR kit. The libraries were constructed in a second round of multiplex PCR and then size-selected and purified. Paired-end sequencing of the libraries was performed with 100 bp reads on an Illumina HiSeq2000. The authors processed their data as follows. Raw data were processed with SOAPnuke, discarding reads with adapters, uncalled bases, mean Phred below 15, or no exact constant-primer or identifier match. COPE v1.2.5 was used to merge the high-quality paired reads, and each unique nucleotide sequence was defined as a clonotype. MiTCR v1.1 was used to align the clonotypes against IMGT TRBV, TRBD and TRBJ reference segments. Only V-J combinations with frequency above 0.0001, covering about 99% of repertoires, were analysed. The TCS score was defined as the ratio of F50 (clonal expansion) to E x V (chaos), calculated using BLOSUM62-based TCRdist between CDR3 peptides within each V-J. Welch's t-statistics and random forest reduced roughly 540 V-J features to 13, which were used in a naive Bayes classifier (R e1071). TCRdb reprocessed the public reads (quality trimming at Q25 with fastp, clone calling with MiXCR) and kept in-frame beta chains. CDR3 protein duplicates are merged, each entry listing the most common genes and DNA. TCRdb's processing, not the authors', yielded these V and J calls. The table for this sample lists around 250,000 distinct CDR3 sequences; about 24% of them were counted only once. Approximately 32% of the sample is held by the ten biggest clonotypes.

Moderately to severely active disease, a Clinical Activity Score of at least 3, a NOSPECS grade of at least 4, and a duration under 3 months were present in ophthalmopathy patients. Exclusion was applied to patients with uncontrolled infections, other autoimmune diseases, pregnancy or lactation. Diagnoses were based on clinical symptoms, serum thyroxine and TRAb, thyroid ultrasound and orbital computed tomography. PBMCs were isolated from approximately 10 ml of fresh peripheral blood by Ficoll-Paque density gradient centrifugation. Total RNA was extracted with Trizol reagent, and quality was checked on an Agilent 2100 Bioanalyzer. Per the germline V gene (reference sequence), SGHNT is the CDR1 and YYREEE is the CDR2. The V end loses 0 bases and the J end loses 7 bases, and a stretch of 19 bases separates them. The CDR3 contains 16 residues, cysteine and phenylalanine counted. The entry retains the CDR3 DNA only, 48 bases that are in frame from base 1.

This clonotype was counted many times. It has no known antigen specificity. No much larger clone exists at a distance of one base, and base qualities are not known. Material: blood. The clonotype was recovered from a woman in her 40s with Graves' ophthalmopathy. Recombination linked TRBV5-4 to TRBJ1-2, with no confident D gene call. Read as DNA, the sequence is TGTGCCAGCAGCTTGGCTGTAAGTCGCCCGGGCTTTGGCTACACCTTC. Its translation reads: CASSLAVSRPGFGYTF.